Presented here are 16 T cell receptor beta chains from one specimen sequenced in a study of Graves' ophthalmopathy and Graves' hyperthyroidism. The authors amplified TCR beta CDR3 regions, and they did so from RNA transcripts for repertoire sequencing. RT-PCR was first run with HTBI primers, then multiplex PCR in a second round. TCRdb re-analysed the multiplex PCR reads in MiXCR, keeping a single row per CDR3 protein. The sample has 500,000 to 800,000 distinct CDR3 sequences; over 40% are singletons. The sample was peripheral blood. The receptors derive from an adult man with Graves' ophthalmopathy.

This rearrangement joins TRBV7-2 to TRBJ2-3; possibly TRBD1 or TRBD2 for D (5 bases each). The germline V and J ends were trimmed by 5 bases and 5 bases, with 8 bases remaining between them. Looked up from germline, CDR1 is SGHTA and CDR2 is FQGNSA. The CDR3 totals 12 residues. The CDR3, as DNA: TGTGCCAGCAGCCCGAGGGGAGATACGCAGTATTTT. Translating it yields CASSPRGDTQYF.

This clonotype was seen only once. The CDR3 nucleotides are TGTGCCAGTAGTATTACGTCGGAGGAGCAGTACTTC. Protein: CASSITSEEQYF. The chain is built from TRBV19 and TRBJ2-7, with D uncertain. CDR3 length: 12 residues. Germline CDR1 reads LNHDA; CDR2 reads SQIVND (reference sequence). V gave up 3 bases and J gave up 7 bases, with 10 bases separating them.

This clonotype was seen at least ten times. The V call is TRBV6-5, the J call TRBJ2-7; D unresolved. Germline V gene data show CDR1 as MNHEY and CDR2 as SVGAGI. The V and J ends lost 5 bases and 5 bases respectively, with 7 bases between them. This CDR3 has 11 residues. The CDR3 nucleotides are TGTGCCAGCAGTGAGTTCCACGAGCAGTACTTC. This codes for CASSEFHEQYF.

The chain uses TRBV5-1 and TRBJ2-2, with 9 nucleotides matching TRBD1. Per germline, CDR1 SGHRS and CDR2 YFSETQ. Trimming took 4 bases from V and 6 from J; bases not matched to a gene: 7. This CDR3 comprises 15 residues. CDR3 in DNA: TGCGCCAGCAGCGCCGGGACAGGGAGGGCCGGGGAGCTGTTTTTT. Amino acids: CASSAGTGRAGELFF.

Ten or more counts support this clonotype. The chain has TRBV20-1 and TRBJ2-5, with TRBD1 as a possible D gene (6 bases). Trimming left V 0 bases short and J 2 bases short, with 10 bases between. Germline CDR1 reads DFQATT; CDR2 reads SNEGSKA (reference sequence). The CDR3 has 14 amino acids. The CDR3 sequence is CSAREGAKQETQYF. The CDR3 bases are TGCAGTGCTAGAGAGGGGGCTAAACAAGAGACCCAGTACTTC.

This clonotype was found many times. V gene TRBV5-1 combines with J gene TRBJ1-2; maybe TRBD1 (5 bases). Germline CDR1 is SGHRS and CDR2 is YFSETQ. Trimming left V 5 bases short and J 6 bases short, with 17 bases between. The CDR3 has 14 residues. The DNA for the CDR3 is TGCGCCAGCAGTCAGCAGGGTTTCGGTGATGGCTACACCTTC. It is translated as CASSQQGFGDGYTF.

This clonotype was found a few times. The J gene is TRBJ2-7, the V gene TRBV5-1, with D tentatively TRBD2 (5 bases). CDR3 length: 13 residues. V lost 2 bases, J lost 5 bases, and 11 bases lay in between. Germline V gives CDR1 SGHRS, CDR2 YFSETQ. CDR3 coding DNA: TGCGCCAGCAGCTTAGACTATTTTAACGAGCAGTACTTC. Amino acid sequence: CASSLDYFNEQYF. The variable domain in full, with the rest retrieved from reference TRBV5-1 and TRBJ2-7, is KAGVTQTPRYLIKTRGQQVTLSCSPISGHRSVSWYQQTPGQGLQFLFEYFSETQRNKGNFPGRFSGRQFSNSRSEMNVSTLELGDSALYLCASSLDYFNEQYFGPGTRLTVT.

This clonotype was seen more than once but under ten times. The CDR3, as DNA: TGTGCCAGCAGCCCTCCAGTCTCTGGGGCCAACGTCCTGACTTTC. It yields the protein CASSPPVSGANVLTF. This chain connects TRBV7-8 to TRBJ2-6; D unclear. The CDR3 has 15 amino acids. V shed 5 bases and J shed 0 bases, with 8 bases lying between them. The germline gives CDR1 SGHVS, CDR2 FQNEAQ. Based on the CDR3 plus reference TRBV7-8 and TRBJ2-6, the full variable domain is GAGVSQSPRYKVAKRGQDVALRCDPISGHVSLFWYQQALGQGPEFLTYFQNEAQLDKSGLPSDRFFAERPEGSVSTLKIQRTQQEDSAVYLCASSPPVSGANVLTFGAGSRLTVL.

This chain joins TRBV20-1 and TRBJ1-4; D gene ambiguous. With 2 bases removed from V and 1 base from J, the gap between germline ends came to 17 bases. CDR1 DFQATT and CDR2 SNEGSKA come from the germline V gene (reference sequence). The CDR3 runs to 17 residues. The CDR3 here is CSARPHGLELTNEKLFF. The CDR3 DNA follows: TGCAGTGCTAGACCGCACGGGCTAGAACTAACTAATGAAAAACTGTTTTTT.

CDR3 in DNA: TGTGCCACCAGTGCCGATTCGACAGGGGGTTATGGCTACACCTTC. It codes for CATSADSTGGYGYTF. This chain connects TRBV24-1 to TRBJ1-2; 9 positions agree with TRBD1. The CDR3 sequence is 15 residues long. The trim removed 5 bases at V and 5 bases at J, leaving 8 bases unmatched. Germline V CDR1 and CDR2: KGHDR, SFDVKD.

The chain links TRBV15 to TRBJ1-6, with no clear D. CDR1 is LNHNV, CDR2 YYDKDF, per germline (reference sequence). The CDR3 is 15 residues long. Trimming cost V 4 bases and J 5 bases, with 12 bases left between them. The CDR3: CATSTNRGDNSPLHF. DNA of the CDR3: TGTGCCACCAGCACGAATCGGGGTGATAATTCACCCCTCCACTTT.

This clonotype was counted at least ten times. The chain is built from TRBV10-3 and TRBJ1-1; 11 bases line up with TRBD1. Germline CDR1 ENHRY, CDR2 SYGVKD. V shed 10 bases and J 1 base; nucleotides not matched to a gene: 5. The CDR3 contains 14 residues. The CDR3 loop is CATGTGGSNTEAFF. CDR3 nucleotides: TGTGCCACCGGGACAGGGGGTTCGAACACTGAAGCTTTCTTT.

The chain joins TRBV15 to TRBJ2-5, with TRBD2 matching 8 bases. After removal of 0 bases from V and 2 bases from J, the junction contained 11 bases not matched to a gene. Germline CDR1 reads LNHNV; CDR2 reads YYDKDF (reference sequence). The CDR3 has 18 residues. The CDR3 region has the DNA TGTGCCACCAGCAGAGATTGGACTAGCCCACATCTGCAAGAGACCCAGTACTTC. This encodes CATSRDWTSPHLQETQYF.

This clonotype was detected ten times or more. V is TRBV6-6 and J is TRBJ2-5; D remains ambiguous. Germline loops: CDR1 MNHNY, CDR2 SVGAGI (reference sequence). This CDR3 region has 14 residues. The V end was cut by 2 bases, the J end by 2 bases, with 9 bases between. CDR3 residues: CASSYVDGQETQYF. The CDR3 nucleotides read TGTGCCAGCAGTTACGTGGACGGGCAAGAGACCCAGTACTTC.

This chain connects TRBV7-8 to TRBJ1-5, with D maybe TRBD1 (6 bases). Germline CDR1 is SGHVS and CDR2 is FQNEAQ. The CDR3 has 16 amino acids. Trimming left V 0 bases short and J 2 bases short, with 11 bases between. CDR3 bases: TGTGCCAGCAGCTTAGCCCCCAGGGGAGGCAATCAGCCCCAGCATTTT. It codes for CASSLAPRGGNQPQHF.

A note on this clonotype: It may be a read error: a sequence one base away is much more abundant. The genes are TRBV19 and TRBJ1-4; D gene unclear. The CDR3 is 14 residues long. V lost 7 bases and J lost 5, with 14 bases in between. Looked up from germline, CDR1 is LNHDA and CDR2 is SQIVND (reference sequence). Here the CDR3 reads CASTRPSRNEKLFF. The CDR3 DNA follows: TGTGCCAGTACCCGCCCTTCTCGGAATGAAAAACTGTTTTTT.